A selection of T cell receptor beta chains follows, all from one sample in a study of chemoradiotherapy in HPV16-positive cancers. Some clones are missing from TCRdb's copy, which holds only in-frame ones; the method was immunoSEQ multiplex PCR. Here the sample spans roughly 30,000 clones, roughly 90% being singletons. The sequencing used blood, collected from a patient who underwent chemoradiotherapy. Every receptor here comes from a human donor with HPV-associated anogenital cancer. Both conserved end residues are part of each CDR3.

j_gene	v_gene	CDR3aa
TRBJ1-1	TRBV7-2	CASSPSRGARAFF
TRBJ2-3	TRBV4-1	CASSEPLRIDTQYF
TRBJ1-2	TRBV11-2	CASSPIKERTYGYTF
TRBJ2-1	TRBV27	CASSRGYGTFSYNEQFF
TRBJ2-3	TRBV4-1	CASSRPGGADTDTQYF
TRBJ1-5	TRBV5-5	CASSLVPIGGGQPQHF
TRBJ1-5	TRBV5-6	CASSLGRGGQPQHF
TRBJ1-4	TRBV5-4	CASSSKVANEKLFF
TRBJ2-5	TRBV28	CASSLLGAGETQYF
TRBJ2-7	TRBV29-1	CSVEAHGGSGDEQYF
TRBJ2-1	TRBV9	CASSVAGLAGGNEQFF
TRBJ1-1	TRBV27	CASILNTEAFF
TRBJ2-5	TRBV18	CASSPNPGGAETQYF
TRBJ2-3	TRBV10-1	CASRTTDPPAGDTQYF
TRBJ2-7	TRBV4-2	CASAPGGLSSYEQYF
TRBJ1-5	TRBV18	CASSRNRGNQPQHF
TRBJ2-5	TRBV7-2	CASSTGETQYF
TRBJ2-3	TRBV27	CASSFGGRTSTDTQYF
TRBJ2-3	TRBV5-1	CASSLAKRVVGASTDTQYF
TRBJ2-2	TRBV4-3	CASREGVDTGELFF
TRBJ2-2	TRBV5-1	CASSFMTGELFF
TRBJ2-7	TRBV29-1	CSVVAAYEQYF
TRBJ2-4	TRBV4-1	CASSPILTKNIQYF
TRBJ1-6	TRBV5-6	CASSFSKNSPLHF
TRBJ2-3	TRBV7-9	CASSSPGTDTQYF
TRBJ2-5	TRBV11-2	CASGTRQEETQYF
TRBJ1-5	TRBV19	CASSVGDPGQGLQPQHF
TRBJ1-6	TRBV19	CASTTSSGASGALHF
TRBJ2-1	TRBV6-1	CASPYSDGGFEQFF
TRBJ1-1	TRBV7-6	CASSLYRGPNTEAFF